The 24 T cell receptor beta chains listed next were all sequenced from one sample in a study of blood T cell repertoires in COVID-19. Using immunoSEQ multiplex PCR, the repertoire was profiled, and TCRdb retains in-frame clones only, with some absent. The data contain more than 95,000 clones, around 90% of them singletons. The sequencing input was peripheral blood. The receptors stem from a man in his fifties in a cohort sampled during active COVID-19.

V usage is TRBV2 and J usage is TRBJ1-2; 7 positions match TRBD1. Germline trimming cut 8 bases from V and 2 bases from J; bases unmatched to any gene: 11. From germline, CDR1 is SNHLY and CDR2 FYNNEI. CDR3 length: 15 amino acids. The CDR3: CASWATGTENYGYTF. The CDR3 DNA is TGTGCCAGCTGGGCTACCGGGACAGAGAACTATGGCTACACCTTC. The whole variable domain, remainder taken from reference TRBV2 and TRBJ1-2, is EPEVTQTPSHQVTQMGQEVILRCVPISNHLYFYWYRQILGQKVEFLVSFYNNEISEKSEIFDDQFSVERPDGSNFTLKIRSTKLEDSAMYFCASWATGTENYGYTFGSGTRLTVV.

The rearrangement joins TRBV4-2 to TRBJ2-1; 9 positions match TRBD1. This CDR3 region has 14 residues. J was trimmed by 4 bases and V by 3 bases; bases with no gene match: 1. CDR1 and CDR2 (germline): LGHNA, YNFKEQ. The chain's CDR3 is CASSHGQGYNEQFF. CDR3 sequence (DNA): TGTGCCAGCAGCCATGGACAGGGGTACAATGAGCAGTTCTTC.

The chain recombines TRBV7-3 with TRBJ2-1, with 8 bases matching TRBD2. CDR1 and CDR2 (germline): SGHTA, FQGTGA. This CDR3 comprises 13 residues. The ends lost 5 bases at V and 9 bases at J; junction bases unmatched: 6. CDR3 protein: CASSPRGGPEQFF. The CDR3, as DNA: TGTGCCAGCAGCCCCCGGGGGGGGCCTGAGCAGTTCTTC.

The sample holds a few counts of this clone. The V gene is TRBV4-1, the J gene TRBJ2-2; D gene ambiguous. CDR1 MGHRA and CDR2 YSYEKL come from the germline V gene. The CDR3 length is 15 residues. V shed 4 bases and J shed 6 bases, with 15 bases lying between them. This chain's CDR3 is CASSPILKRPGELFF. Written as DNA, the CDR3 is TGCGCCAGCAGCCCCATCCTTAAGCGCCCCGGGGAGCTGTTTTTT.

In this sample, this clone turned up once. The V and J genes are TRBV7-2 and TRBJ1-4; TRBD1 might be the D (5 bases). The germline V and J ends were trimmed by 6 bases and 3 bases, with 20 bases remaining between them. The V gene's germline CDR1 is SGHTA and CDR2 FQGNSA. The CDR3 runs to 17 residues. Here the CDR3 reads CASSQIWGGPANEKLFF. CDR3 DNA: TGTGCCAGCAGTCAAATCTGGGGCGGCCCAGCTAATGAAAAACTGTTTTTT.

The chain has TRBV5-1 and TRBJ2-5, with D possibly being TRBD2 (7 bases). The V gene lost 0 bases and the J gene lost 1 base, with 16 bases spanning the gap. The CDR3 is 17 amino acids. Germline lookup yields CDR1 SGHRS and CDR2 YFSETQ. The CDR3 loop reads CASSLAGGGGSQETQYF. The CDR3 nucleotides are TGCGCCAGCAGCTTGGCCGGCGGCGGGGGCTCCCAAGAGACCCAGTACTTC.

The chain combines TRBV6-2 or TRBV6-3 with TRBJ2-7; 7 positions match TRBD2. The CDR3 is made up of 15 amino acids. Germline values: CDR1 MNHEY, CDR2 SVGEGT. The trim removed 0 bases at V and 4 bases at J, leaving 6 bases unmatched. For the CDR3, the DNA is TGTGCCAGCAGTTACTCACGCGGGGGTGTTTACGAGCAGTACGTC. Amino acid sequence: CASSYSRGGVYEQYV.

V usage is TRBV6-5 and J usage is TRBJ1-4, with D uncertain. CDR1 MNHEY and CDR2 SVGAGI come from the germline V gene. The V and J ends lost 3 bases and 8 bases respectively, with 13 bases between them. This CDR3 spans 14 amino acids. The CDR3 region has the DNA TGTGCCAGCAGTTATGTAGGCCGCGGAGAAAAACTGTTTTTT. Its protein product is CASSYVGRGEKLFF.

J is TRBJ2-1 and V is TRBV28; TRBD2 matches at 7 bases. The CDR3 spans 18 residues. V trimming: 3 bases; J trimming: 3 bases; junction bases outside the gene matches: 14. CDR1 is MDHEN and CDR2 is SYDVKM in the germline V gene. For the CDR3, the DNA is TGTGCCAGCAGTTTGGCGGAGCGGGGACGACCTAACTACAATGAGCAGTTCTTC. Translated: CASSLAERGRPNYNEQFF.

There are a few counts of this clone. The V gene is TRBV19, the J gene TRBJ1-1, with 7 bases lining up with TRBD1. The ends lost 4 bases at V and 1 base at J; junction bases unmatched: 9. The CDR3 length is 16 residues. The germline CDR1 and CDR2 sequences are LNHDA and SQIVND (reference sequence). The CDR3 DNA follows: TGTGCCAGTAGTACCCCCTGGGGACAGAAGAACACTGAAGCTTTCTTT. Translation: CASSTPWGQKNTEAFF.

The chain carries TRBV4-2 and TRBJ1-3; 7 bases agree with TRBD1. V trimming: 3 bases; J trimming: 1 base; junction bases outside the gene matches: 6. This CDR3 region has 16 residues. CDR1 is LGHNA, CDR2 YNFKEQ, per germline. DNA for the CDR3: TGTGCCAGCAGCCAGCCGGGACAGAAGTCTGGAAACACCATATATTTT. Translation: CASSQPGQKSGNTIYF.

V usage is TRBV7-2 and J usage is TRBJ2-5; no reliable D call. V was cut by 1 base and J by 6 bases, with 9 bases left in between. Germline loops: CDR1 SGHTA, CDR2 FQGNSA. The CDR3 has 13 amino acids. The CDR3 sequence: CASSLGLLKTQYF. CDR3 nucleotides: TGTGCCAGCAGCTTAGGACTTTTGAAGACCCAGTACTTC.

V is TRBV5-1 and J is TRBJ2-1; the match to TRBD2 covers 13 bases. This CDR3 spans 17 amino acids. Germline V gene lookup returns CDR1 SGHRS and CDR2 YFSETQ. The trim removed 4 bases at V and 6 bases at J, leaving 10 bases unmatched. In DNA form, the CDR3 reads TGCGCCAGCAGCAGGACTAGCGGGGGTGTTTTAATCAATGAGCAGTTCTTC. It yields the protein CASSRTSGGVLINEQFF.

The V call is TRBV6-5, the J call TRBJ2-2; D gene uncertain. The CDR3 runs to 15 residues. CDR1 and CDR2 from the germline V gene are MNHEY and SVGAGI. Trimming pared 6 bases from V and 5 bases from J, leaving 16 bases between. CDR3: CASSPVAVLTGELFF. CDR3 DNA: TGTGCCAGCAGCCCAGTAGCAGTTTTAACCGGGGAGCTGTTTTTT.

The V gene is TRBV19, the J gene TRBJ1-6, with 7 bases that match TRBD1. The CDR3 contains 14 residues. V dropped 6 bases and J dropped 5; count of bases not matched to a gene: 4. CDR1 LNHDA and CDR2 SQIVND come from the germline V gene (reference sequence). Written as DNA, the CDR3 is TGTGCCAGTAGCAAAACAGGGGATAATTCACCCCTCCACTTT. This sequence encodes CASSKTGDNSPLHF.

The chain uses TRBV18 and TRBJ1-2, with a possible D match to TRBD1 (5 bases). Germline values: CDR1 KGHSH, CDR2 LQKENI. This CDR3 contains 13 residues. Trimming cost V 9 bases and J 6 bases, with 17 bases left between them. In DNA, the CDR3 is TGTGCCAGTAAAATCAGGGAAAGCGATGGCTACACCTTC. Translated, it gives CASKIRESDGYTF.

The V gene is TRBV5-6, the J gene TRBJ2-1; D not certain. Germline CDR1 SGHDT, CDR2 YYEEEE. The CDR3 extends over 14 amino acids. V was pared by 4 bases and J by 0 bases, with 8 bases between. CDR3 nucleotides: TGTGCCAGCAGCCCGAGCGTCTCCTACAATGAGCAGTTCTTC. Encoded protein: CASSPSVSYNEQFF.

CDR3 region: CASSWHQGSEQYF. DNA of the CDR3: TGTGCCAGCAGCTGGCACCAGGGAAGCGAGCAGTACTTC. The rearrangement joins TRBV11-3 to TRBJ2-7; D might be TRBD1 (5 bases). Trimming shortened V by 4 bases and J by 6 bases, and 13 bases separated the two germline ends. The V gene's germline CDR1 is SGHNT and CDR2 YENEEA. The CDR3 is 13 amino acids. Full variable domain (outside the CDR3, taken from reference TRBV11-3 and TRBJ2-7): EAGVVQSPRYKIIEKKQPVAFWCNPISGHNTLYWYLQNLGQGPELLIRYENEEAVDDSQLPKDRFSAERLKGVDSTLKIQPAELGDSAVYLCASSWHQGSEQYFGPGTRLTVT.

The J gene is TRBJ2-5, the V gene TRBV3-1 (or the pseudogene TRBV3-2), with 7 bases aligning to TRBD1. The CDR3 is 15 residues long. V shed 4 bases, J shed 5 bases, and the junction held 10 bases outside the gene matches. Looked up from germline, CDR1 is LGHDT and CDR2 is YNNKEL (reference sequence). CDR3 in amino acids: CASSPSDRDEETQYF. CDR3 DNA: TGTGCCAGCAGCCCTTCAGACAGGGATGAGGAGACCCAGTACTTC.

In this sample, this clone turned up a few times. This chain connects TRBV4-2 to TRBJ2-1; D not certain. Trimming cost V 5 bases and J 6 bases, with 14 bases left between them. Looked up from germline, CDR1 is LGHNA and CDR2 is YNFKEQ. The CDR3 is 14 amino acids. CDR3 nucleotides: TGTGCCAGCAGCGAAGTATACGGGTCCAATGAGCAGTTCTTC. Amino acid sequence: CASSEVYGSNEQFF.

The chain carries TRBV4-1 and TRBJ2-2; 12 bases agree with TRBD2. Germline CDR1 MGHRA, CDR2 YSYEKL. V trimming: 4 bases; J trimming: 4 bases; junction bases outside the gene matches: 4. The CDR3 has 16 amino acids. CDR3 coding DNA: TGCGCCAGCAGCCCCGGACTAGCGGGGCTCACCGGGGAGCTGTTTTTT. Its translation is CASSPGLAGLTGELFF.

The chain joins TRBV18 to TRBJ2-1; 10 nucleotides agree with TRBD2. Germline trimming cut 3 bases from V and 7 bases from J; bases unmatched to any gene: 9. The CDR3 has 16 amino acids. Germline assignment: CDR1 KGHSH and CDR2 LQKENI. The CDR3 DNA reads TGTGCCAGCTCACCTCTAGCGGGGGCCCGGGGGAATGAGCAGTTCTTC. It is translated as CASSPLAGARGNEQFF.

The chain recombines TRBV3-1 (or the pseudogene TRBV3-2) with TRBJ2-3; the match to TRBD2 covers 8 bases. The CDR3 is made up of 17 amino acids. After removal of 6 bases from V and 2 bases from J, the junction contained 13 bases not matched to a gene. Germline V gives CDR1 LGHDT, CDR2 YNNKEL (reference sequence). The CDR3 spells CASRPPPSGGTTDTQYF. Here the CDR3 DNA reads TGTGCCAGCAGACCCCCGCCCAGCGGGGGCACCACAGATACGCAGTATTTT.

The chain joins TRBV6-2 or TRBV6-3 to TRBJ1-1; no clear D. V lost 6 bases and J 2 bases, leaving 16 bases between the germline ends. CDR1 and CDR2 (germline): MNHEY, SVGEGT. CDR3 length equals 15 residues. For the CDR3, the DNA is TGTGCCAGCAGCCGACCAGAGGGAGCTAACACTGAAGCTTTCTTT. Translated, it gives CASSRPEGANTEAFF.